These T cell receptor beta chains were read from a single sample in a study of CD4 and CD8 cells across lung adenocarcinoma regions. TCRdb re-called the PCR reads through MiXCR, storing one row per CDR3 protein. Of just under 10,000 distinct CDR3 sequences in the sample, 45% to 60% were seen once. Sequences were obtained from CD4+ T cells from the margin of a lung tumor. The receptors derive from a male donor with lung adenocarcinoma. The CD4 and CD8 labels of this study may be unreliable. CDR3s include the opening cysteine and the closing phenylalanine or tryptophan. Fields, in order: V gene, clone size, D gene, J gene, CDR3 protein, CDR3 DNA. A D gene is named only where the DNA matches it firmly. A clone size is listed for some rows: how often the clone was seen (once, few, many), or a class if it is expanded.

>TRBV10-2|once|TRBD2|TRBJ2-5
CASSVAGGWETQYF
TGCGCCAGCAGTGTAGCGGGAGGGTGGGAGACCCAGTACTTC
>TRBV6-1|NA|NA|TRBJ2-5
CASGGTGGRDKETQYF
TGTGCCAGCGGGGGGACCGGCGGGCGTGACAAAGAGACCCAGTACTTC
>TRBV6-1|NA|NA|TRBJ2-5
CAAGDGGRGQETQYF
TGTGCCGCGGGGGACGGGGGCCGGGGCCAAGAGACCCAGTACTTC
>TRBV10-2|large|NA|TRBJ2-5
CASSESGYQETQYF
TGCGCCAGCAGTGAGAGTGGGTACCAAGAGACCCAGTACTTC
>TRBV5-8|few|TRBD2|TRBJ2-3
CASSGLAVSTDTQYF
TGTGCCAGCAGTGGACTAGCGGTTAGCACAGATACGCAGTATTTT
>TRBV10-1|few|TRBD2|TRBJ2-5
CASSPSGGDGETQYF
TGCGCCAGCAGTCCTTCGGGGGGTGATGGAGAGACCCAGTACTTC
>TRBV6-1|NA|NA|TRBJ2-4
CASSEPTSVGQYF
TGTGCCAGCAGTGAACCTACAAGTGTCGGGCAGTACTTC
>TRBV6-1|few|TRBD2|TRBJ2-7
CASGVTSGGYEQYF
TGTGCCAGCGGAGTGACTAGCGGGGGGTACGAGCAGTACTTC
>TRBV6-5|medium-sized|NA|TRBJ2-3
CASSYSDTDTQYF
TGTGCCAGCAGTTACTCGGACACAGATACGCAGTATTTT
>TRBV4-1|NA|TRBD1|TRBJ2-1
CASSPQEQGADEQFF
TGCGCCAGCAGCCCCCAAGAACAGGGGGCAGATGAGCAGTTCTTC
>TRBV5-1|NA|TRBD1|TRBJ2-1
CASSFTGQGNEQFF
TGCGCCAGCAGCTTTACGGGACAGGGGAATGAGCAGTTCTTC
>TRBV14|many|TRBD1|TRBJ2-7
CASSPIRTGAYEQYF
TGTGCCAGCAGCCCGATTCGGACAGGGGCATACGAGCAGTACTTC
>TRBV4-2|many|NA|TRBJ1-1
CASSQDLLYPEAFF
TGTGCCAGCAGCCAAGACCTCTTATACCCTGAAGCTTTCTTT
>TRBV7-2|NA|TRBD2|TRBJ2-5
CASSEGGDYQQYF
TGTGCCAGCAGCGAAGGAGGGGACTATCAGCAGTACTTC
>TRBV6-1|NA|TRBD2|TRBJ2-1
CASSEMASGRNIQFF
TGTGCCAGCAGTGAAATGGCTAGCGGGAGAAACATTCAGTTCTTC
>TRBV6-1|NA|TRBD2|TRBJ2-3
CARGEGGGGPETQYF
TGTGCCAGGGGTGAGGGGGGCGGGGGGCCAGAGACGCAGTATTTT
>TRBV6-1|NA|TRBD2|TRBJ2-1
CASARDSGGPNEQFF
TGTGCCAGCGCGAGAGATAGCGGGGGACCCAATGAGCAGTTCTTC
>TRBV6-5|medium-sized|NA|TRBJ2-6
CASSYDSTPGANVLTF
TGTGCCAGCAGTTACGACAGCACCCCCGGGGCCAACGTCCTGACTTTC
>TRBV6-1|few|TRBD2|TRBJ2-1
CASRALAGGHHSEQFF
TGTGCCAGCAGAGCACTAGCGGGAGGACATCATAGTGAGCAGTTCTTC
>TRBV6-2/TRBV6-3|NA|NA|TRBJ1-5
CASSFLNQPQHF
TGTGCCAGCAGTTTCCTGAATCAGCCCCAGCATTTT
>TRBV4-1|many|NA|TRBJ2-3
CASSHRAVSTDTQYF
TGCGCCAGCAGCCATCGAGCGGTTAGCACAGATACGCAGTATTTT
>TRBV7-2|large|NA|TRBJ2-5
CASSSWRETQYF
TGTGCCAGCAGCTCCTGGCGAGAGACCCAGTACTTC
>TRBV6-1|NA|TRBD2|TRBJ2-7
CASRKTSGGVPSYNEQYF
TGTGCCAGCAGAAAGACTAGCGGGGGGGTACCTTCCTACAATGAGCAGTACTTC
>TRBV20-1|NA|NA|TRBJ1-1
CSASTFQEMNTEAFF
TGCAGTGCTTCGACTTTTCAGGAGATGAACACTGAAGCTTTCTTT
>TRBV7-2|NA|NA|TRBJ1-5
CASSAVGLIGQPQHF
TGTGCCAGCAGCGCAGTCGGTTTAATCGGTCAGCCCCAGCATTTT
>TRBV20-1|NA|TRBD1|TRBJ2-1
CSAMLRPGQGGDNEQFF
TGCAGTGCTATGCTGAGACCGGGACAGGGGGGAGACAATGAGCAGTTCTTC